The 9 T cell receptor beta chains below come from one sample, sequenced in a study of blood T cell repertoires in COVID-19. Assay used: immunoSEQ multiplex PCR; TCRdb lists only in-frame clones, some missing. The sample carries 90,000 to 120,000 clones, 70% to 90% recorded once. Sequenced input: peripheral blood. The receptors stem from a man in his forties with active or convalescent COVID-19.

This clone was counted only a few times. The CDR3 reads CASSAMGADYEQYF. The CDR3 nucleotides are TGTGCCAGCAGCGCCATGGGGGCGGATTACGAGCAGTACTTC. V is TRBV9 and J is TRBJ2-7, with D possibly matching TRBD1 (6 bases). The CDR3 length is 14 residues. V lost 3 bases and J 4 bases, leaving 14 bases between the germline ends. Germline assignment: CDR1 SGDLS and CDR2 YYNGEE.

Only one count was recorded for this clone. The CDR3 region is CASSQGGQGQSNEQFF. CDR3 nucleotides: TGTGCCAGCAGCCAAGGAGGTCAAGGACAAAGCAATGAGCAGTTCTTC. This chain links TRBV14 with TRBJ2-1; D perhaps matches TRBD1 (5 bases). This CDR3 has 16 amino acids. Looked up from germline, CDR1 is SGHDN and CDR2 is FVKESK. The V gene lost 1 base and the J gene lost 6 bases, with 16 bases spanning the gap.

The chain links TRBV4-2 to TRBJ2-1, with a tentative D call TRBD2 (5 bases). Germline CDR1 reads LGHNA; CDR2 reads YNFKEQ. The CDR3 spans 12 residues. V shed 0 bases and J shed 11 bases, with 8 bases lying between them. CDR3 sequence (DNA): TGTGCCAGCAGCCAAGACGGAGGTAAGCAGTTCTTC. This codes for CASSQDGGKQFF.

The chain is built from TRBV18 and TRBJ2-7, with 7 bases matching TRBD1. The CDR3 has 15 amino acids. Germline values: CDR1 KGHSH, CDR2 LQKENI. V shed 6 bases and J 4 bases; nucleotides not matched to a gene: 12. CDR3 coding DNA: TGTGCCAGCTCCCGCGACGGACCAGGGGGATACGAGCAGTACTTC. Translation gives CASSRDGPGGYEQYF.

The chain uses TRBV11-3 and TRBJ1-3; D is unresolved. This CDR3 is 13 amino acids long. V gave up 3 bases and J gave up 2 bases, with 5 bases separating them. Germline loops: CDR1 SGHNT, CDR2 YENEEA. The DNA for the CDR3 is TGTGCCAGCAGCTTTAATGCTGGAAACACCATATATTTT. Its translation: CASSFNAGNTIYF. Variable domain in full (rest from reference TRBV11-3 and TRBJ1-3): EAGVVQSPRYKIIEKKQPVAFWCNPISGHNTLYWYLQNLGQGPELLIRYENEEAVDDSQLPKDRFSAERLKGVDSTLKIQPAELGDSAVYLCASSFNAGNTIYFGEGSWLTVV.

The gene calls are TRBV18 and TRBJ1-1; a possible D gene is TRBD1 (6 bases). The CDR3 is 15 amino acids. Germline CDR1 reads KGHSH; CDR2 reads LQKENI. Trimming removed 1 base from V and 4 bases from J, with 13 bases in between. The CDR3 loop is CASSPQTGPGTEAFF. The CDR3, as DNA: TGTGCCAGCTCACCACAAACAGGGCCCGGCACTGAAGCTTTCTTT.

DNA of the CDR3: TGTGCCAGCAGCTTATACGGGAGTCGTAGGGATGAGCAGTTCTTC. This translates into CASSLYGSRRDEQFF. The gene calls are TRBV7-2 and TRBJ2-1; tentatively, D is TRBD2 (6 bases). This CDR3 has 15 amino acids. V was pared by 2 bases and J by 8 bases, with 16 bases between. CDR1 is SGHTA, CDR2 FQGNSA, per germline.

The chain uses TRBV10-3 and TRBJ2-7; 8 bases are shared with TRBD1. The ends lost 8 bases at V and 1 base at J; junction bases unmatched: 7. In germline, CDR1 is ENHRY, CDR2 SYGVKD. The CDR3 length is 14 residues. In DNA form, the CDR3 reads TGTGCCATCCATCCAGGGGGCGCATCCTACGAGCAGTACTTC. Translating it yields CAIHPGGASYEQYF.

The genes are TRBV9 and TRBJ1-6, with 10 bases that match TRBD1. The CDR3 length is 14 residues. CDR1 and CDR2 from the germline V gene are SGDLS and YYNGEE. Trimming took 4 bases from V and 9 from J; bases not matched to a gene: 4. The CDR3 loop is CASSRGTGVSPLHF. The CDR3 DNA reads TGTGCCAGCAGCCGCGGGACAGGGGTTTCACCCCTCCACTTT.